This TCR beta chain was captured by sequencing in a study of technical replicates of blood from a handful of donors. Assay used: immunoSEQ multiplex PCR; TCRdb lists only in-frame clones, some missing. The repertoire consists of 60,000 to 85,000 clones, with nearly 98% occurring once and the leading ten covering approximately 0.2%. V lost 0 bases and J 11 bases, leaving 16 bases between the germline ends. The CDR3 extends over 14 amino acids. Germline CDR1 and CDR2: MGHRA and YSYEKL. This TCR was sampled from a human donor in good health. The chain uses TRBV4-1 and TRBJ1-1; TRBD1 might be the D (6 bases). Input material: T cells isolated from PBMCs. CDR3 in amino acids: CASSQDQGPGEAFF. CDR3 DNA: TGCGCCAGCAGCCAAGATCAGGGGCCCGGTGAGGCTTTCTTT.